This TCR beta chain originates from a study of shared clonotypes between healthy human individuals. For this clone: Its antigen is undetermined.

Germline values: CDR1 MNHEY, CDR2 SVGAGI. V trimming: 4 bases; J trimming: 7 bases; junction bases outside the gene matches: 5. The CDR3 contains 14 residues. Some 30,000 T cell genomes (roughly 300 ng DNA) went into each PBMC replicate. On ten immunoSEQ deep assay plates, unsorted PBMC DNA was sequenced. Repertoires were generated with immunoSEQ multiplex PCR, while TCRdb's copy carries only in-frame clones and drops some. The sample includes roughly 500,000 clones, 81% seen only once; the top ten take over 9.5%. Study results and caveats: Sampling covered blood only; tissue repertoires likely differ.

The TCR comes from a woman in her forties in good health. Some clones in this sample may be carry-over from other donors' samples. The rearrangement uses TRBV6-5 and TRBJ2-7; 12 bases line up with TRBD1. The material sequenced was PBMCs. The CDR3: CASSWGQGAGEQYF. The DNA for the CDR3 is TGTGCCAGCAGTTGGGGACAGGGGGCTGGGGAGCAGTACTTC.